This T cell receptor (beta chain) was sequenced in a study of a mutant IDH1 vaccine in newly diagnosed glioma. Study-level information: Following radiotherapy alone, or alongside temozolomide cycles, vaccination was started after an interval of 4-6 weeks.

On this clone: Its antigen remains unknown.

The CDR3 sequence is 16 residues long. The germline gives CDR1 SGHAT, CDR2 FQNNGV. The ends lost 5 bases at V and 6 bases at J; junction bases unmatched: 5. TCRdb's table, derived via immunoSEQ multiplex PCR, lists solely in-frame clones and lacks some. The repertoire includes under 150,000 clones, 75% to 90% of them detected once, and around 0.6% sits in the top ten. Sample time point: week 11, during vaccination. Every vaccine dose comprised 300 ug of mutant IDH1 20-mer peptide plus topical imiquimod. This sequence joins TRBV11-2 and TRBJ2-2, with 14 nucleotides matching TRBD2. The sample consisted of PBMCs, taken from a glioma patient whose treatment included an IDH1 peptide vaccine. The receptor was derived from a woman in her forties or fifties with glioma. The CDR3: CASSPPGLAGAGELFF. The CDR3 DNA reads as TGTGCCAGCAGCCCCCCGGGACTAGCGGGAGCCGGGGAGCTGTTTTTT.